These 9 T cell receptor beta chains were all obtained from the same sample, sequenced in a study of cytomegalovirus exposure and HLA in healthy donors. The protocol was immunoSEQ multiplex PCR, while the TCRdb copy is restricted to in-frame clones and leaves out a portion. The sample records some 190,000 clones, about 89% being singletons. Material for sequencing was PBMCs. These receptors originate from a man aged 25-45 years in good health and CMV-seropositive.

V is TRBV2 and J is TRBJ1-1; possible D gene TRBD1, 5 bases. CDR1 and CDR2 from the germline V gene are SNHLY and FYNNEI. V was cut by 7 bases and J by 3 bases, with 15 bases left in between. CDR3 size: 14 residues. Here the CDR3 DNA reads TGTGCCAGCAAAGGAGACAGCCGCCACACTGAAGCTTTCTTT. This translates into CASKGDSRHTEAFF. Drawing the rest from reference TRBV2 and TRBJ1-1, the complete variable domain is EPEVTQTPSHQVTQMGQEVILRCVPISNHLYFYWYRQILGQKVEFLVSFYNNEISEKSEIFDDQFSVERPDGSNFTLKIRSTKLEDSAMYFCASKGDSRHTEAFFGQGTRLTVV.

The table lists this clone with a few counts. This chain links TRBV29-1 with TRBJ2-1, with D perhaps being TRBD1 or TRBD2 (5 bases each). CDR3 size: 15 residues. V shed 3 bases and J shed 4 bases, with 16 bases lying between them. The germline gives CDR1 SQVTM, CDR2 ANQGSEA. CDR3 in DNA: TGCAGCGTTGATCTTGGGGGAGCGGCTTACAATGAGCAGTTCTTC. Its translation is CSVDLGGAAYNEQFF.

The chain carries TRBV7-6 and TRBJ2-3, with 11 bases identical to TRBD2. Germline-derived CDR1 and CDR2 are SGHVS and FNYEAQ. Trimming removed 6 bases from V and 4 bases from J; junction bases left unmatched: 3. The CDR3 contains 14 residues. The CDR3 region is CASSFSGRADTQYF. The CDR3 bases are TGTGCCAGCAGTTTTAGCGGGAGGGCAGATACGCAGTATTTT.

This clone was seen more than once but under ten times. The gene calls are TRBV6-5 and TRBJ1-6; TRBD1 agrees at 8 bases. CDR3 size: 14 residues. J gave up 7 bases and V 5 bases, and 4 bases lay outside the gene matches. CDR1 and CDR2 from the germline V gene are MNHEY and SVGAGI. For the CDR3, the DNA is TGTGCCAGCAGTCCGGGACAGGCCAATTCACCCCTCCACTTT. Translated, it gives CASSPGQANSPLHF.

The V and J genes are TRBV29-1 and TRBJ2-3; 12 bases map to TRBD2. Germline V gene data show CDR1 as SQVTM and CDR2 as ANQGSEA. The CDR3 has 15 amino acids. V trimming: 1 base; J trimming: 6 bases; junction bases outside the gene matches: 5. Written as DNA, the CDR3 is TGCAGCGTTGAAGTGACTAGCGGGAGTAGGGATACGCAGTATTTT. Residues: CSVEVTSGSRDTQYF.

The chain couples TRBV20-1 to TRBJ1-4; D unresolved. The CDR3 sequence is 10 residues long. Germline V gene sequence: CDR1 DFQATT, CDR2 SNEGSKA (reference sequence). This chain's CDR3 is CASRGEKLFF. Here the CDR3 DNA reads TGCGCCAGTAGAGGAGAAAAACTGTTTTTT.

The chain uses TRBV5-4 and TRBJ1-2, with D tentatively TRBD1 (6 bases). Germline assignment: CDR1 SGHNT and CDR2 YYREEE (reference sequence). This CDR3 has 15 amino acids. The V gene lost 1 base and the J gene lost 0 bases, with 10 bases spanning the gap. This chain's CDR3 is CASSLTAGANYGYTF. The CDR3 bases are TGTGCCAGCAGCTTGACAGCAGGGGCTAACTATGGCTACACCTTC.

The CDR3 spells CASSLQGSNAGANVLTF. The DNA of the CDR3 is TGCGCCAGCAGCTTACAGGGTTCTAACGCTGGGGCCAACGTCCTGACTTTC. The V call is TRBV5-1, the J call TRBJ2-6, with TRBD1 as a possible D gene (6 bases). The CDR3 has 17 residues. V was cut by 2 bases and J by 2 bases, with 14 bases left in between. Germline assignment: CDR1 SGHRS and CDR2 YFSETQ.

To note about this clone: The same CDR3 is also encoded by other DNA sequences in this sample. The chain has TRBV11-2 and TRBJ2-7; D is ambiguous. Germline lookup yields CDR1 SGHAT and CDR2 FQNNGV. The CDR3 runs 13 residues. V lost 1 base and J lost 1, with 5 bases in between. The CDR3 DNA is TGTGCCAGCAGCTTAGCTGGTTCCTACGAGCAGTACTTC. Residues: CASSLAGSYEQYF.